These 3 T cell receptor beta chains were all obtained from the same sample, sequenced in a study of T cell repertoires in cytomegalovirus infection. TCRdb itself ran the reads through MiXCR, one entry per CDR3 protein. The sample holds about 740,000 distinct CDR3 sequences, less than 40% seen once. Sequencing used PBMCs. The source is a human donor in good health (CMV status not recorded). Some clones in this sample may be carry-over from other donors' samples.

This clonotype was detected a few times. This chain uses TRBV6-5 with TRBJ1-2; perhaps TRBD1 as D (5 bases). Trimming stripped 2 bases from V and 1 base from J, with 14 bases between. The CDR3 has 16 residues. Germline V gene sequence: CDR1 MNHEY, CDR2 SVGAGI. CDR3 loop: CASSYTPGTVNYGYTF. CDR3 in DNA: TGTGCCAGCAGTTACACACCCGGGACGGTTAACTATGGCTACACCTTC.

This clonotype appeared a single time. Germline and junction disagree at one end, which may indicate a read error. This chain links TRBV11-2 with TRBJ2-6; D may be TRBD1 (5 bases). Germline CDR1 SGHAT, CDR2 FQNNGV. This CDR3 spans 18 amino acids. CDR3 sequence (DNA): TGTGCCAGCAGCTTAGATCGCTGGTGGAACTCTGGGGCCAACGTCCTGACTTTT. Its protein is CASSLDRWWNSGANVLTF.

In this sample, this clonotype turned up many times. The chain is built from TRBV7-6 and TRBJ1-4, with D perhaps matching TRBD1 (5 bases). V lost 1 base, J lost 8 bases, and 11 bases lay in between. CDR1 and CDR2 from the germline V gene are SGHVS and FNYEAQ. CDR3 length equals 14 residues. CDR3 bases: TGTGCCAGCAGCTTAGTGGATAGGGACGAAAAACTGTTTTTT. Translation gives CASSLVDRDEKLFF.